These 24 T cell receptor beta chains came from one sample sequenced in a study of identical twins. TCRdb processed the 5' RACE reads anew with MiXCR; each CDR3 protein has one entry. The sample shows 500,000 to 650,000 distinct CDR3 sequences, under 8.5% of them seen only once. This sample also appeared in a second study, on yellow fever vaccine responses in identical twins.

The sample was PBMCs. Receptors originate from a woman aged 18-35 years in good health.

This clonotype was counted at least ten times. The CDR3 here is CASSQDPDRGQGYTF. The CDR3 DNA follows: TGTGCCAGCAGCCAAGATCCTGACAGGGGGCAAGGCTACACCTTC. V usage is TRBV4-2 and J usage is TRBJ1-2; the match to TRBD1 covers 10 bases. V shed 0 bases and J 8 bases; nucleotides not matched to a gene: 6. This CDR3 has 15 residues. Germline V gene sequence: CDR1 LGHNA, CDR2 YNFKEQ.

The chain combines TRBV3-1 with TRBJ2-3, with 9 bases that match TRBD1. J was trimmed by 12 bases and V by 3 bases; bases with no gene match: 7. The CDR3 extends over 13 amino acids. Per the germline V gene, CDR1 is LGHDT and CDR2 is YNNKEL (reference sequence). The CDR3, as DNA: TGTGCCAGCAGCCACCTGGACAGGGGCTTCCAGTATTTT. Its protein product is CASSHLDRGFQYF.

The gene calls are TRBV5-1 and TRBJ2-7, with 8 bases aligning to TRBD1. The germline V gene encodes CDR1 SGHRS and CDR2 YFSETQ. This CDR3 has 14 residues. V lost 3 bases and J lost 6; bases outside the gene matches: 8. Here the CDR3 reads CASSSGQGVFEQYF. The DNA of the CDR3 is TGCGCCAGCAGCTCCGGACAGGGAGTGTTCGAGCAGTACTTC.

This chain uses TRBV28 with TRBJ2-4; the match to TRBD1 covers 7 bases. J gave up 5 bases and V 5 bases, and 9 bases lay outside the gene matches. Germline lookup yields CDR1 MDHEN and CDR2 SYDVKM. The CDR3 loop spans 15 amino acids. For the CDR3, the DNA is TGTGCCAGCAGTACGACAGGGTCGGGACAAAACATTCAGTACTTC. It specifies CASSTTGSGQNIQYF. Variable domain in full (rest from reference TRBV28 and TRBJ2-4): DVKVTQSSRYLVKRTGEKVFLECVQDMDHENMFWYRQDPGLGLRLIYFSYDVKMKEKGDIPEGYSVSREKKERFSLILESASTNQTSMYLCASSTTGSGQNIQYFGAGTRLSVL.

This clonotype occurred many times. The V and J genes are TRBV4-1 and TRBJ2-1; D not certain. The V gene lost 0 bases and the J gene lost 9 bases, with 9 bases spanning the gap. Looked up from germline, CDR1 is MGHRA and CDR2 is YSYEKL. CDR3 size: 13 residues. CDR3 in DNA: TGCGCCAGCAGCCAAGACTCCTTCGGTGAGCAGTTCTTC. Translated: CASSQDSFGEQFF.

The sample holds a few counts of this clonotype. This chain joins TRBV6-5 and TRBJ2-3; the D call may be TRBD1 or TRBD2 (5 bases each). Germline CDR1 MNHEY, CDR2 SVGAGI. V lost 2 bases to trimming and J lost 0 bases, with 9 bases between them. There are 15 residues in the CDR3. The DNA of the CDR3 is TGTGCCAGCAGTTACGTCGGGGCAAGCACAGATACGCAGTATTTT. It is translated as CASSYVGASTDTQYF.

The J gene is TRBJ1-1, the V gene TRBV3-1; 8 nucleotides align to TRBD1. This CDR3 comprises 13 residues. Trimming cost V 3 bases and J 9 bases; bases outside gene matches: 6. CDR1 is LGHDT and CDR2 is YNNKEL in the germline V gene (reference sequence). The CDR3, as DNA: TGTGCCAGCAGCCAGGCGGACAGGGCCAAAGCTTTCTTT. The encoded protein is CASSQADRAKAFF.

There are many counts of this clonotype. The chain recombines TRBV25-1 with TRBJ1-2; TRBD1 is a possible D gene (5 bases). CDR1 and CDR2 from the germline V gene are MGHDK and SYGVNS. This CDR3 has 13 residues. V dropped 6 bases and J dropped 3 bases, with 11 bases sitting between them. The CDR3 region has the DNA TGTGCCAGCAGCAAATCGGGGGACTATGGCTACACCTTC. Its protein is CASSKSGDYGYTF.

This clonotype has a count of ten or more. The rearrangement uses TRBV9 and TRBJ1-5; D is unclear. This CDR3 has 14 residues. Germline V CDR1 and CDR2: SGDLS, YYNGEE. V lost 4 bases and J lost 3, with 11 bases in between. CDR3 nucleotides: TGTGCCAGCAGCCCCCCGGGCCTCAATCAGCCCCAGCATTTT. Translating it yields CASSPPGLNQPQHF. The variable domain in full, completed from reference TRBV9 and TRBJ1-5, reads DSGVTQTPKHLITATGQRVTLRCSPRSGDLSVYWYQQSLDQGLQFLIQYYNGEERAKGNILERFSAQQFPDLHSELNLSSLELGDSALYFCASSPPGLNQPQHFGDGTRLSIL.

The gene calls are TRBV7-8 and TRBJ2-5; D call uncertain. The CDR3 totals 13 residues. From germline, CDR1 is SGHVS and CDR2 FQNEAQ. The V gene lost 1 base and the J gene lost 5 bases, with 8 bases spanning the gap. The CDR3 spells CASSLEQLETQYF. The CDR3 bases are TGTGCCAGCAGCTTAGAACAGTTGGAGACCCAGTACTTC.

The chain combines TRBV15 with TRBJ2-5; possibly TRBD2 for D (5 bases). This CDR3 region has 15 residues. V was trimmed by 5 bases and J by 5 bases, leaving 18 bases between them. CDR1 is LNHNV, CDR2 YYDKDF, per germline (reference sequence). The CDR3 DNA is TGTGCCACCAGCTGGGAAGACCGGGATTTTGAGACCCAGTACTTC. This encodes CATSWEDRDFETQYF.

This clonotype was seen only a few times. The chain carries TRBV9 and TRBJ2-1, with D maybe TRBD1 (6 bases). The V end was cut by 3 bases, the J end by 9 bases, with 13 bases between. This CDR3 has 13 residues. The germline V gene encodes CDR1 SGDLS and CDR2 YYNGEE. The CDR3 nucleotides are TGTGCCAGCAGCGCATACAGGGCTTCTGAGCAGTTCTTC. Translation gives CASSAYRASEQFF.

This clonotype occurred a few times. The chain is built from TRBV6-5 and TRBJ2-7, with D perhaps assigned TRBD1 or TRBD2 (5 bases each). This CDR3 is 15 amino acids long. V gave up 2 bases and J gave up 2 bases, with 13 bases separating them. The germline gives CDR1 MNHEY, CDR2 SVGAGI. The CDR3 loop reads CASSYGGLTPYEQYF. Written as DNA, the CDR3 is TGTGCCAGCAGTTACGGGGGTCTGACCCCCTACGAGCAGTACTTC.

The chain uses TRBV5-1 and TRBJ1-1; D unresolved. CDR1 SGHRS and CDR2 YFSETQ come from the germline V gene. The CDR3 consists of 13 residues. Between the trimmed V and J ends, which lost 4 bases and 4 bases, there was a span of 11 bases. DNA for the CDR3: TGCGCCAGCAGCGCACTAGGGCGCACTGAAGCTTTCTTT. Translated: CASSALGRTEAFF.

This clonotype showed up just a few times. The chain combines TRBV24-1 with TRBJ2-7, with a tentative D call TRBD1 (6 bases). Trimming removed 6 bases from V and 5 bases from J, with 13 bases in between. The CDR3 covers 13 residues. CDR1 is KGHDR, CDR2 SFDVKD, per germline. The CDR3 coding sequence is TGTGCCACCAGTCCGACAGGATTCAACGAGCAGTACTTC. Residues: CATSPTGFNEQYF.

This clonotype appeared many times. The rearrangement joins TRBV12-3 or TRBV12-4 to TRBJ2-1; 9 bases line up with TRBD1. V was clipped by 6 bases and J by 9 bases; unmatched bases: 12. The CDR3 covers 15 residues. The CDR3 DNA is TGTGCCAGCAGAAAAGAGGGACAGGGCGCGTTTGAGCAGTTCTTC. This translates into CASRKEGQGAFEQFF.

This clonotype has just a few counts. J is TRBJ1-2 and V is TRBV12-3 or TRBV12-4; D might be TRBD1 (6 bases). Trimming pared 2 bases from V and 4 bases from J, leaving 17 bases between. This CDR3 is built from 16 residues. CDR3 amino acids: CASSLQGHTITYGYTF. In nucleotides, the CDR3 is TGTGCCAGCAGTTTACAGGGACACACCATTACCTATGGCTACACCTTC.

The V call is TRBV11-3, the J call TRBJ2-1; D may correspond to TRBD1 or TRBD2 (5 bases each). The CDR3 runs 14 residues. V lost 4 bases and J lost 6, with 13 bases in between. Germline CDR1 is SGHNT and CDR2 is YENEEA. The CDR3 nucleotides read TGTGCCAGCAGCTCCGGACTGAGGGGCAATGAGCAGTTCTTC. This translates into CASSSGLRGNEQFF.

Worth noting for this clonotype: Since a much larger clone is just one base distant, this may be a read error. No DNA is shown, since the ends of the CDR3 on it are uncertain; the CDR3 is the one TCRdb lists. This chain joins TRBV9 and TRBJ1-1; the table gives TRBD1 as D, unverified against the DNA. Germline CDR1 and CDR2: SGDLS and YYNGEE. The CDR3 length is 13 residues, termini included. The CDR3 here is CASSVGDGTEDFF.

This clonotype was seen repeatedly, ten times or more. The J gene is TRBJ2-7, the V gene TRBV20-1, with 13 bases matching TRBD2. V gave up 6 bases and J gave up 5 bases; unmatched junction bases: 10. The CDR3 loop spans 15 amino acids. CDR1 DFQATT and CDR2 SNEGSKA come from the germline V gene (reference sequence). The CDR3 here is CSAKTSGRAPDEQYF. The CDR3, as DNA: TGCAGTGCAAAAACTAGCGGGAGGGCCCCGGACGAGCAGTACTTC.

This clonotype was found many times. V is TRBV2 and J is TRBJ2-7, with a possible D match to TRBD1 (5 bases). CDR3 length: 14 residues. V gave up 8 bases and J gave up 0 bases, with 14 bases separating them. CDR1 is SNHLY and CDR2 is FYNNEI in the germline V gene. The CDR3 region has the DNA TGTGCCAGCTTTGGCAGGGTAGTCTCCTACGAGCAGTACGTC. Protein product: CASFGRVVSYEQYV.

The chain has TRBV27 and TRBJ2-1; the D call may be TRBD1 or TRBD2 (7 bases each). The CDR3 is 12 residues long. V was cut by 3 bases and J by 14 bases, with 14 bases left in between. CDR1 MNHEY and CDR2 SMNVEV come from the germline V gene (reference sequence). CDR3 loop: CASSFRDSGKFF. CDR3 nucleotide sequence: TGTGCCAGCAGTTTTCGGGACAGCGGGAAGTTCTTC.

The chain uses TRBV20-1 and TRBJ2-5; TRBD2 is a possible D gene (6 bases). The germline V gene encodes CDR1 DFQATT and CDR2 SNEGSKA (reference sequence). The CDR3 spans 13 residues. V was shortened by 3 bases and J by 3 bases, with 11 bases between the two germline ends. The CDR3 nucleotides are TGCAGTGCTAGGGGGCTAGCGAAAGAGACCCAGTACTTC. Residues: CSARGLAKETQYF.

J is TRBJ1-4 and V is TRBV6-1; tentatively, D is TRBD1 (6 bases). V lost 7 bases, J lost 8 bases, and 17 bases lay in between. The CDR3 has 14 amino acids. The germline CDR1 and CDR2 sequences are MNHNS and SASEGT. CDR3 DNA sequence: TGTGCCAGCATGCAAGGGGGGGGCAAGGAAAAACTGTTTTTT. Its translation: CASMQGGGKEKLFF.